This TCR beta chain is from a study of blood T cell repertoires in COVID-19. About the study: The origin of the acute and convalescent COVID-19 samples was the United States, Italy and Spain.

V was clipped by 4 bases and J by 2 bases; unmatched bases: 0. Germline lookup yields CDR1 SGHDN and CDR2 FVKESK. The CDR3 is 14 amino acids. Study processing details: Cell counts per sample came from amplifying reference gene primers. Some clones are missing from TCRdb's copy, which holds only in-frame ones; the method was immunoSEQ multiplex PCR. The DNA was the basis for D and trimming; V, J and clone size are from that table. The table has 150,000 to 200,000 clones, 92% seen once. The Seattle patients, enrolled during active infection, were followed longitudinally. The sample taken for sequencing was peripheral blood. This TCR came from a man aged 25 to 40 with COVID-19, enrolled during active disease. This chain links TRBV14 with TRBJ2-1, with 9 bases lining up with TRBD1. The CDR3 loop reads CASSRDRAYNEQFF. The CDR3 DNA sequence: TGTGCCAGCAGCCGGGACAGGGCCTACAATGAGCAGTTCTTC.